The next 13 T cell receptor beta chains were all read from a single sample in a study of liver allograft versus peripheral blood T cells. As for the study in general: Transplanted-liver T cell receptor repertoires were compared with recipients' peripheral blood repertoires.

TCRdb fed the reads into MiXCR, producing one record per CDR3 protein. The sample yields 6,500 to 10,000 distinct CDR3 sequences, roughly a sixth seen once. Every receptor here comes from a human patient who had a liver transplant. T cells may partly derive from the graft donor.

In its sample, this clonotype was seen many times. One junction end does not reproduce the germline sequence, and a read error may be involved. CDR3 residues: CASTLRGIGRLLF. The CDR3 region has the DNA TGTGCCAGCACCTTAAGAGGTATTGGGCGGCTTCTCTTT. The chain joins TRBV28 to TRBJ1-1; D uncertain. CDR3 size: 13 residues. Germline V CDR1 and CDR2: MDHEN, SYDVKM. Full variable domain (remainder filled in from reference TRBV28 and TRBJ1-1): DVKVTQSSRYLVKRTGEKVFLECVQDMDHENMFWYRQDPGLGLRLIYFSYDVKMKEKGDIPEGYSVSREKKERFSLILESASTNQTSMYLCASTLRGIGRLLFGQGTRLTVV.

This clonotype came up a few times. The CDR3 DNA is TGTGCCAGCAGTTTAGGACTATCGGAGACCCAGTACTTC. Residues: CASSLGLSETQYF. The chain uses TRBV27 and TRBJ2-5; a weak D match, TRBD2 (6 bases). The CDR3 runs 13 residues. Germline CDR1 MNHEY, CDR2 SMNVEV (reference sequence). Deletions cut 2 bases from V and 5 bases from J, with 9 bases between.

Details on this clonotype: One junction end disagrees with the germline gene, perhaps due to a read error. The rearrangement uses TRBV5-1 and TRBJ2-2, with D perhaps matching TRBD2 (5 bases). The V gene's germline CDR1 is SGHRS and CDR2 YFSETQ. The CDR3 has 15 amino acids. The CDR3 DNA follows: TGCACCAGCAGCTTGGAGGTAGCTGTCACCGGGGAGCTGTTTTTT. It translates to CTSSLEVAVTGELFF.

This clonotype is labeled as medium-sized. The rearrangement joins TRBV27 to TRBJ1-2; TRBD1 matches at 11 bases. Germline CDR1 MNHEY, CDR2 SMNVEV (reference sequence). The CDR3 sequence is 16 residues long. V lost 3 bases, J lost 3 bases, and 6 bases stayed unmatched. CDR3 residues: CASSFLGQGAYYGYTF. The CDR3 DNA follows: TGTGCCAGCAGTTTCCTTGGACAGGGGGCTTACTATGGCTACACCTTC.

This clonotype is labeled as medium-sized (0.01 to 0.1%). The V and J genes are TRBV6-2 or TRBV6-3 and TRBJ2-2, with no clear D. The germline V gene encodes CDR1 MNHEY and CDR2 SVGEGT. V was clipped by 6 bases and J by 6 bases, with 17 bases between them. The CDR3 is made up of 15 amino acids. CDR3 bases: TGTGCCAGCAGCCCCGGGCTTTATGGGGCCGGGGAGCTGTTTTTT. This encodes CASSPGLYGAGELFF.

Sample share makes this clonotype medium-sized (0.01 to 0.1%). The chain couples TRBV29-1 to TRBJ2-1, with 7 positions matching TRBD1. Trimming took 6 bases from V and 2 from J; bases not matched to a gene: 1. Per the germline V gene, CDR1 is SQVTM and CDR2 is ANQGSEA. There are 12 residues in the CDR3. CDR3 DNA: TGCAGCGTGGGGACAGCCTACAATGAGCAGTTCTTC. Translated, it gives CSVGTAYNEQFF.

The V gene is TRBV30, the J gene TRBJ1-1; D uncertain. The CDR3 covers 13 residues. In germline, CDR1 is GTSNPN, CDR2 SVGIG (reference sequence). Trimming pared 3 bases from V and 2 bases from J, leaving 10 bases between. The CDR3 sequence: CAWRVELNTEAFF. The CDR3 DNA follows: TGTGCCTGGAGGGTCGAACTCAACACTGAAGCTTTCTTT.

V is TRBV12-3 or TRBV12-4 and J is TRBJ1-1; tentatively, D is TRBD1 (5 bases). This CDR3 comprises 15 residues. The V end lost 7 bases, the J end lost 0 bases, and 15 bases lay between the germline ends. The CDR3: CASKNKLQVNTEAFF. CDR3 bases: TGTGCCAGCAAAAATAAATTACAGGTGAACACTGAAGCTTTCTTT.

The gene calls are TRBV20-1 and TRBJ2-5; 10 nucleotides match TRBD1. Germline loops: CDR1 DFQATT, CDR2 SNEGSKA (reference sequence). The CDR3 has 13 residues. V lost 3 bases and J lost 2; bases outside the gene matches: 0. CDR3 protein: CSARDRGQETQYF. In DNA, the CDR3 is TGCAGTGCTAGGGACAGGGGGCAAGAGACCCAGTACTTC.

V gene TRBV6-6 combines with J gene TRBJ2-5; D might be TRBD1 or TRBD2, each matching 5 bases. The germline V gene has CDR1 MNHNY and CDR2 SVGAGI (reference sequence). V dropped 4 bases and J dropped 4 bases, with 7 bases sitting between them. The CDR3 runs 12 residues. CDR3 sequence reads: CASSFGGETQYF. CDR3 DNA sequence: TGTGCCAGCAGTTTTGGGGGAGAGACCCAGTACTTC.

In the case of this clonotype: Given a much more abundant clone one base away, this may be a read error. J is TRBJ2-7 and V is TRBV19, with 14 bases aligning to TRBD2. Germline V CDR1 and CDR2: LNHDA, SQIVND (reference sequence). The V gene end was trimmed by 10 bases and the J gene end by 3 bases; junction bases not matched to a gene: 8. The CDR3 runs to 15 residues. In DNA, the CDR3 is TGTGCCAATAGCTCCGGGACTAGCGGGGGCTACGAGCAGTACTTC. Its translation is CANSSGTSGGYEQYF.

This clonotype has a handful of counts. The DNA of the CDR3 is TGTGCCAGCAGGGGGGACGGAGACGAGGGTCAGCCCCAGCATTTT. Translated, it gives CASRGDGDEGQPQHF. J is TRBJ1-5 and V is TRBV2, with D maybe TRBD1 (5 bases). CDR3 length: 15 residues. V dropped 6 bases and J dropped 6 bases, with 18 bases sitting between them. CDR1 and CDR2 from the germline V gene are SNHLY and FYNNEI. The full variable domain, in which reference TRBV2 and TRBJ1-5 provide the parts outside the CDR3, is EPEVTQTPSHQVTQMGQEVILRCVPISNHLYFYWYRQILGQKVEFLVSFYNNEISEKSEIFDDQFSVERPDGSNFTLKIRSTKLEDSAMYFCASRGDGDEGQPQHFGDGTRLSIL.

This clonotype has ten or more counts. V gene TRBV7-9 combines with J gene TRBJ2-7, with D perhaps matching TRBD2 (5 bases). The germline V and J ends were trimmed by 1 base and 3 bases, with 7 bases remaining between them. Germline V gene lookup returns CDR1 SEHNR and CDR2 FQNEAQ (reference sequence). The CDR3 loop spans 13 amino acids. The CDR3 spells CASSLGGYYEQYF. The CDR3 DNA reads TGTGCCAGCAGCTTAGGAGGGTACTACGAGCAGTACTTC.